The table lists the clone carrying this T cell receptor (beta chain) with a few counts. What it binds is unknown. These data come from a study of beta chain features in type 1 diabetes. Study overall: The study examined about 100,000,000 sorted cells across all samples.

Study outcomes and limitations: Across patients, naive, central memory and Treg TCRB repertoires exhibited apparently greater similarity than was observed across healthy donors. At VDJ recombination sites, type 1 diabetes patients had fewer insertions and more deleted nucleotides. Type 1 diabetes patients had TCRB CDR3s that were shorter (moderately but significantly so) in all four CD4+ subsets.

The CDR3 extends over 11 amino acids. Trimming took off 5 bases at V and 8 bases at J, with 9 bases between the two ends. CDR1 DFQATT and CDR2 SNEGSKA come from the germline V gene (reference sequence). By way of CD45RO/CCR7/CD25/CD127/CD95/CD27, the CD4+ regulatory, stem cell-like memory, central memory and naive cells were sorted. The whole isolated RNA underwent reverse transcription, so sequencing captured expressed TCRB transcripts. Measured with immunoSEQ multiplex PCR; TCRdb has only the in-frame clones, and not every one. Of roughly 260,000 clones listed, just over 20% are singletons. This chain connects TRBV20-1 to TRBJ1-4; D uncertain. The sample taken for sequencing was naive CD4+ T cells from blood. The TCR originated in a woman in her thirties or forties with type 1 diabetes. CDR3 bases: TGCAGTGCTGCCGGGAGAGAAAAACTGTTTTTT. Translated, it gives CSAAGREKLFF.